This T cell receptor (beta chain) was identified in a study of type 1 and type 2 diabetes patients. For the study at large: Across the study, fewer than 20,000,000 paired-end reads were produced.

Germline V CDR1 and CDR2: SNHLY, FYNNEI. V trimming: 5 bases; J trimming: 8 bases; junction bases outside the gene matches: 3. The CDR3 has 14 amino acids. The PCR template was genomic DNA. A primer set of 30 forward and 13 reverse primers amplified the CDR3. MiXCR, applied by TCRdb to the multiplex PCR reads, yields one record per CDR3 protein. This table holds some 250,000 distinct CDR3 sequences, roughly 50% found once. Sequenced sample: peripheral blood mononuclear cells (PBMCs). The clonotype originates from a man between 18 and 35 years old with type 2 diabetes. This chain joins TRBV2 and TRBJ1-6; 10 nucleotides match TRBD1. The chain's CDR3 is CASSWDRGDSPLHF. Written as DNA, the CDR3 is TGTGCCAGCAGTTGGGACAGGGGAGATTCACCCCTCCACTTT.